The following is a T cell receptor beta chain sequence with its context. Its antigen is undetermined. The study ran its PCR with 60 Vbeta and 13 Jbeta primers. Measured with immunoSEQ multiplex PCR; TCRdb has only the in-frame clones, and not every one. The table shows under 150,000 clones, with around two thirds occurring only once. The entry originates in a study of cytomegalovirus exposure and HLA in healthy donors. The study, taken as a whole, reports: Available immune exposure information was restricted to CMV serostatus only. Judged likely to be a sequencing artifact was a cluster of highly shared sequence variants.

V dropped 3 bases and J dropped 1 base, with 10 bases sitting between them. Germline lookup yields CDR1 KGHSH and CDR2 LQKENI. The CDR3 runs 14 residues. Sequences were obtained from PBMCs. This sequence joins TRBV18 and TRBJ2-7; D remains unclear. The sequence was obtained from a woman aged 40 to 50 in good health and CMV-seropositive. CDR3 sequence: CASSPYTSSYEQYF. For the CDR3, the DNA is TGTGCCAGCTCACCGTACACCTCATCCTACGAGCAGTACTTC.